The text below deals with one TCR beta chain. The entry originates in a study of response to subunit inactivated influenza vaccine. CDR3 length equals 13 residues. CDR1 and CDR2 from the germline V gene are SGHRS and YFSETQ. V was pared by 4 bases and J by 2 bases, with 10 bases between. TCRdb re-called the RT-PCR reads with MiXCR, one entry per CDR3 protein. The sample yields roughly 500,000 distinct CDR3 sequences, approximately 24% seen once. These data also featured in a second study, about T cells expressing NK-cell markers. That study reports: UMI-tagged 5'RACE template switching yielded the TCR beta cDNA. Seven sequenced donors out of eight were HCMV-seropositive, one seronegative. In several experiments, sorting was confined to alpha-beta TCR T cells through use of an anti-gamma-delta TCR antibody. Dominant NKG2C+ clonotypes were found to form about 1.0-8% of CD8+ T cells in several donors.

The sequencing used CD4+ T cells sorted from PBMCs, collected 11 to 12 days after vaccination. The V call is TRBV5-1, the J call TRBJ2-7; possibly TRBD1 for D (5 bases). This TCR derives from a man between 50 and 59 years old who received an inactivated influenza vaccine. CDR3 in DNA: TGCGCCAGCAGCGTACAGGCAGCCTACGAGCAGTACTTC. It yields the protein CASSVQAAYEQYF.